The rows below give T cell receptor beta chains drawn from one sample of a study of CD8 T cells in ankylosing spondylitis. TCRdb processed the 5' RACE reads anew with MiXCR; each CDR3 protein has one entry. In the table there are some 400,000 distinct CDR3 sequences, 20% to 25% of which are singletons. Source material: blood, either unsorted or a sorted T cell fraction (not recorded which). The receptors come from a male donor with ankylosing spondylitis. Each CDR3 is given with its conserved first and last residue. D genes are given only for firm matches. Not every row has a clone size; where given, it reads once, few, many or a size class.

v_gene: TRBV19; j_gene: TRBJ2-1; abundance: NA; d_gene: NA; CDR3nt: TGTGCCAGTAGTATAGACCGGAGCCCCTACAATGAGCAGTTCTTC; CDR3aa: CASSIDRSPYNEQFF
v_gene: TRBV7-9; j_gene: TRBJ2-7; abundance: many; d_gene: NA; CDR3nt: TGTGCCAGCAGCCCCACCTTTAGCGGCTCCGCCTACGAGCAGTACTTC; CDR3aa: CASSPTFSGSAYEQYF
v_gene: TRBV15; j_gene: TRBJ2-1; abundance: NA; d_gene: TRBD2; CDR3nt: TGTGCCACCAGCAGAGATCTTGGGTATCTAGCGGTGCCCCGCAATGAGCAGTTCTTC; CDR3aa: CATSRDLGYLAVPRNEQFF
v_gene: TRBV5-1; j_gene: TRBJ1-1; abundance: once; d_gene: NA; CDR3nt: TGCGCCAGCAGCCTCTTGGACAGTCCTGGAGGAGGTGAAGCTTTCTTT; CDR3aa: CASSLLDSPGGGEAFF
v_gene: TRBV27; j_gene: TRBJ2-7; abundance: NA; d_gene: TRBD1; CDR3nt: TGTGCCAGCAGTCCGCGTCAGCCGGGACAGCTCTACGAGCAGTACTTC; CDR3aa: CASSPRQPGQLYEQYF
v_gene: TRBV9; j_gene: TRBJ1-2; abundance: few; d_gene: NA; CDR3nt: TGTGCCAGCAGCGTAGAATCCCAGAACTATGGCTACACCTTC; CDR3aa: CASSVESQNYGYTF
v_gene: TRBV10-1; j_gene: TRBJ2-7; abundance: many; d_gene: NA; CDR3nt: TGCGCCAGCAGCCCAGGACGATCCTACGAGCAGTACTTC; CDR3aa: CASSPGRSYEQYF
v_gene: TRBV6-1; j_gene: TRBJ2-7; abundance: NA; d_gene: NA; CDR3nt: TGTGCCAGCCGAATCGAGGGGGGCGGTACCGAGCAGTACTTC; CDR3aa: CASRIEGGGTEQYF
v_gene: TRBV28; j_gene: TRBJ2-7; abundance: many; d_gene: NA; CDR3nt: TGTGCCAGCAGTTTCCGCTCGCCGCCCTCCTACGAGCAGTACTTC; CDR3aa: CASSFRSPPSYEQYF
v_gene: TRBV25-1; j_gene: TRBJ2-7; abundance: NA; d_gene: NA; CDR3nt: TGTGCCAGCAGTGAATGGACCAACGAGCAGTACTTC; CDR3aa: CASSEWTNEQYF
v_gene: TRBV30; j_gene: TRBJ2-1; abundance: NA; d_gene: NA; CDR3nt: TGTGCCTGGATTAGGCCCCCACTCTACAATGAGCAGTTCTTC; CDR3aa: CAWIRPPLYNEQFF
v_gene: TRBV20-1; j_gene: TRBJ1-5; abundance: NA; d_gene: NA; CDR3nt: TGCAGTGCTAGAGATCCGGCAGCTTATCAGCCCCAGCATTTT; CDR3aa: CSARDPAAYQPQHF
v_gene: TRBV30; j_gene: TRBJ1-1; abundance: NA; d_gene: NA; CDR3nt: TGTGCCTGGGCGATACAGGGTGAAGCTTTCTTT; CDR3aa: CAWAIQGEAFF
v_gene: TRBV7-8; j_gene: TRBJ2-3; abundance: NA; d_gene: TRBD2; CDR3nt: TGTGCCAGCACCTGGCTAGCGGGGAACACAGATACGCAGTATTTT; CDR3aa: CASTWLAGNTDTQYF
v_gene: TRBV10-3; j_gene: TRBJ2-1; abundance: many; d_gene: TRBD2; CDR3nt: TGTGCCATCAGTGAGTCGGGACTAGCGGGGGAATTCTTC; CDR3aa: CAISESGLAGEFF
v_gene: TRBV20-1; j_gene: TRBJ2-2; abundance: NA; d_gene: TRBD2; CDR3nt: TGCAGTGCTAGAGAATGGACTAGCGGGTCGGCCGGGGAGCTGTTTTTT; CDR3aa: CSAREWTSGSAGELFF
v_gene: TRBV15; j_gene: TRBJ2-3; abundance: NA; d_gene: NA; CDR3nt: TGTGCCACCAGCAGAGATATAAGGGGTGGCGTAGATACGCAGTATTTT; CDR3aa: CATSRDIRGGVDTQYF
v_gene: TRBV6-5; j_gene: TRBJ2-7; abundance: few; d_gene: NA; CDR3nt: TGTGCCAGCAGTTATGGCGGGACCGCTACGTTGTACTTC; CDR3aa: CASSYGGTATLYF
v_gene: TRBV7-6; j_gene: TRBJ2-5; abundance: few; d_gene: NA; CDR3nt: TGTGCGCCTGGGGGAGTAGTAGAGACCCAGTACTTC; CDR3aa: CAPGGVVETQYF
v_gene: TRBV6-5; j_gene: TRBJ2-7; abundance: NA; d_gene: TRBD2; CDR3nt: TGTGCTAGCAGTTACAGCGGGGGAGCGGGAGTTTTTCGATTC; CDR3aa: CASSYSGGAGVFRF
v_gene: TRBV5-1; j_gene: TRBJ2-4; abundance: few; d_gene: NA; CDR3nt: TGCGCCAGCAGCTTGCTCCAAGGGGCCAAAAACATTCAGTACTTC; CDR3aa: CASSLLQGAKNIQYF
v_gene: TRBV15; j_gene: TRBJ2-3; abundance: few; d_gene: NA; CDR3nt: TGTGCCACCAGCAGAGATAGGTGGCGTAGCACAGATACGCAGTATTTT; CDR3aa: CATSRDRWRSTDTQYF
v_gene: TRBV7-8; j_gene: TRBJ1-2; abundance: few; d_gene: NA; CDR3nt: TGTGCCAGCAGCTTAGCGCTTGGCGGACCGAGCTATGGCTACACCTTC; CDR3aa: CASSLALGGPSYGYTF
v_gene: TRBV5-1; j_gene: TRBJ2-5; abundance: few; d_gene: NA; CDR3nt: TGCGCCAGCAGCTTGGTTCCCCGCCAAGAGACCCAGTACTTC; CDR3aa: CASSLVPRQETQYF
v_gene: TRBV24-1; j_gene: TRBJ2-4; abundance: few; d_gene: NA; CDR3nt: TGTGCCACCAGTGATTTAGGCGGAGCCAAAAACATTCAGTACTTC; CDR3aa: CATSDLGGAKNIQYF
v_gene: TRBV15; j_gene: TRBJ2-2; abundance: few; d_gene: NA; CDR3nt: TGTGCCACCAGCAGAGATTACAGGACGGTCGGGGAGCTGTTTTTT; CDR3aa: CATSRDYRTVGELFF
v_gene: TRBV7-8; j_gene: TRBJ2-7; abundance: NA; d_gene: TRBD2; CDR3nt: TGTGCCAGCAGCCTAACCCTACTGGCAGCGGGAGTTTCCTACGAGCAGTACTTC; CDR3aa: CASSLTLLAAGVSYEQYF
v_gene: TRBV19; j_gene: TRBJ2-5; abundance: few; d_gene: TRBD1; CDR3nt: TGTGCCAGTAGTAACAGGGACAGATCCGGCCAAGAGACCCAGTACTTC; CDR3aa: CASSNRDRSGQETQYF
v_gene: TRBV30; j_gene: TRBJ2-1; abundance: NA; d_gene: TRBD2; CDR3nt: TGTGCCTGGAGGGGGACTAGATACAATGAGCAGTTCTTC; CDR3aa: CAWRGTRYNEQFF
v_gene: TRBV9; j_gene: TRBJ2-1; abundance: NA; d_gene: TRBD2; CDR3nt: TGTGCCAGCAGCGTAGAGGGTAGCGGGAGACGTGAGCAGTTCTTC; CDR3aa: CASSVEGSGRREQFF
v_gene: TRBV18; j_gene: TRBJ2-7; abundance: few; d_gene: TRBD1; CDR3nt: TGTGCCAGCTCACTGGAAACAGGGGTCGAGCAGTACTTC; CDR3aa: CASSLETGVEQYF
v_gene: TRBV7-9; j_gene: TRBJ2-6; abundance: few; d_gene: NA; CDR3nt: TGTGCCAGCAGCCATACAGGGTATGGGGCCAACGTCCTGACTTTC; CDR3aa: CASSHTGYGANVLTF
v_gene: TRBV7-9; j_gene: TRBJ2-1; abundance: NA; d_gene: TRBD2; CDR3nt: TGTGCCAGCAGCTTAGGGGGCTCTCTAGCGGGAGTCTGGGAGCAGTTCTTC; CDR3aa: CASSLGGSLAGVWEQFF
v_gene: TRBV18; j_gene: TRBJ1-5; abundance: NA; d_gene: NA; CDR3nt: TGTGCCAGCTCACCACGAATGGGCAATCAGCCCCAGCATTTT; CDR3aa: CASSPRMGNQPQHF
v_gene: TRBV5-5; j_gene: TRBJ2-3; abundance: few; d_gene: TRBD2; CDR3nt: TGTGCCAGCAACGGACTAGCAGCCACAGATACGCAGTATTTT; CDR3aa: CASNGLAATDTQYF
v_gene: TRBV4-2; j_gene: TRBJ2-5; abundance: few; d_gene: NA; CDR3nt: TGTGCCAGCAGCAGGCTGGAATTGGAGACCCAGTACTTC; CDR3aa: CASSRLELETQYF
v_gene: TRBV6-6; j_gene: TRBJ2-7; abundance: NA; d_gene: NA; CDR3nt: TGTGCCAGCGCTCCGTCTTTTATCTACGAGCAGTACTTC; CDR3aa: CASAPSFIYEQYF
v_gene: TRBV5-1; j_gene: TRBJ2-5; abundance: NA; d_gene: NA; CDR3nt: TGCGCCAGCAGCTTGAGCAGCGCAATGACGGAGACCCAGTACTTC; CDR3aa: CASSLSSAMTETQYF
v_gene: TRBV28; j_gene: TRBJ2-1; abundance: few; d_gene: NA; CDR3nt: TGTGCCAGCAGTTTATGGGCGAACTCCTACAATGAGCAGTTCTTC; CDR3aa: CASSLWANSYNEQFF
v_gene: TRBV5-1; j_gene: TRBJ2-5; abundance: few; d_gene: NA; CDR3nt: TGCGCCAGCAGCGAGGACAGCCAAGAGACCCAGTACTTC; CDR3aa: CASSEDSQETQYF
v_gene: TRBV7-6; j_gene: TRBJ1-6; abundance: NA; d_gene: NA; CDR3nt: TGTGCCAGCAGCTTAGGACCTCATTCACCCCTCCACTTT; CDR3aa: CASSLGPHSPLHF
v_gene: TRBV12-3/TRBV12-4; j_gene: TRBJ2-7; abundance: few; d_gene: NA; CDR3nt: TGTGCCAGCAGTTACAATAGTGTTTACGAGCAGTACTTC; CDR3aa: CASSYNSVYEQYF
v_gene: TRBV28; j_gene: TRBJ1-5; abundance: NA; d_gene: NA; CDR3nt: TGTGCCAGCATAGTCTCCCAGGGTCAGCCCCAGCATTTT; CDR3aa: CASIVSQGQPQHF
v_gene: TRBV11-2; j_gene: TRBJ2-7; abundance: few; d_gene: NA; CDR3nt: TGTGCCAGCAGCTTATTTGCGGGACAAATCTACGAGCAGTACTTC; CDR3aa: CASSLFAGQIYEQYF
v_gene: TRBV2; j_gene: TRBJ1-1; abundance: NA; d_gene: NA; CDR3nt: TGTGCCAGCAGTGTATTCATGAACACTGAAGCTTTCTTT; CDR3aa: CASSVFMNTEAFF
v_gene: TRBV12-3/TRBV12-4; j_gene: TRBJ2-1; abundance: NA; d_gene: TRBD2; CDR3nt: TGTGCCAGCAGTTTGGGACTAGCGGGAGGGCCATTAACCTACAATGAGCAGTTCTTC; CDR3aa: CASSLGLAGGPLTYNEQFF
v_gene: TRBV19; j_gene: TRBJ2-2; abundance: few; d_gene: TRBD2; CDR3nt: TGTGCCAGTAGGACGCTATGGACTAGCGGGAAGGCCGGGGAGCTGTTTTTT; CDR3aa: CASRTLWTSGKAGELFF
v_gene: TRBV4-3; j_gene: TRBJ2-2; abundance: few; d_gene: TRBD1; CDR3nt: TGCGCCAGCAGCCGAGGACAGGCGAACACCGGGGAGCTGTTTTTT; CDR3aa: CASSRGQANTGELFF
v_gene: TRBV12-3/TRBV12-4; j_gene: TRBJ1-2; abundance: NA; d_gene: NA; CDR3nt: TGTGCCAGCAGTTTGATTCCAGGGCCTAACTATGGCTACACCTTC; CDR3aa: CASSLIPGPNYGYTF
v_gene: TRBV29-1; j_gene: TRBJ2-5; abundance: NA; d_gene: TRBD1; CDR3nt: TGCAGCGTTCGGGACAGCCAAGAGACCCAGTACTTC; CDR3aa: CSVRDSQETQYF
v_gene: TRBV12-3/TRBV12-4; j_gene: TRBJ2-2; abundance: few; d_gene: TRBD1; CDR3nt: TGTGCCAGCAGGACAGGGGTAACCGACACCGGGGAGCTGTTTTTT; CDR3aa: CASRTGVTDTGELFF
v_gene: TRBV9; j_gene: TRBJ2-2; abundance: NA; d_gene: NA; CDR3nt: TGTGCCAGCAGCGCAGGGACGAGCACCGGGGAGCTGTTTTTT; CDR3aa: CASSAGTSTGELFF